Following are 12 T cell receptor beta chains from one sample sequenced in a study of cytomegalovirus exposure and HLA in healthy donors. A multiplex PCR was run with 60 Vbeta primers and 13 Jbeta primers. Assay used: immunoSEQ multiplex PCR; TCRdb lists only in-frame clones, some missing. In the table there are under 150,000 clones, roughly 8.8% of which are singletons. The sequenced sample consisted of PBMCs. These receptors were collected from a woman aged 35 to 49 in good health and CMV-seropositive.

In its sample, this clone was seen a few times. The genes are TRBV7-2 and TRBJ1-1; TRBD1 aligns across 11 bases. The CDR3 has 17 amino acids. In germline, CDR1 is SGHTA, CDR2 FQGNSA. J was trimmed by 3 bases and V by 5 bases; bases with no gene match: 11. CDR3 protein: CASSPRTGGRGYTEAFF. The CDR3 DNA reads as TGTGCCAGCAGCCCCCGGACAGGGGGCCGGGGGTACACTGAAGCTTTCTTT.

The table lists this clone with a few counts. The genes are TRBV4-1 and TRBJ1-3, with 7 bases lining up with TRBD1. The CDR3 spans 17 residues. With V trimmed by 2 bases and J by 0 bases, 7 bases remained unmatched. CDR1 and CDR2 from the germline V gene are MGHRA and YSYEKL. This CDR3 is CASSQTAGQLSGNTIYF. CDR3 in DNA: TGCGCCAGCAGCCAAACGGCGGGACAGCTCTCTGGAAACACCATATATTTT.

This clone showed up just once. The genes are TRBV27 and TRBJ2-3, with D tentatively TRBD2 (6 bases). Germline assignment: CDR1 MNHEY and CDR2 SMNVEV (reference sequence). This CDR3 region has 15 residues. V was clipped by 6 bases and J by 0 bases, with 13 bases between them. CDR3 sequence (DNA): TGTGCCAGCAGCCGAGGACGGGGGAGCACAGATACGCAGTATTTT. Encoded protein: CASSRGRGSTDTQYF.

The chain has TRBV6-5 and TRBJ1-5; D may be TRBD1 (6 bases). V was shortened by 0 bases and J by 6 bases, with 12 bases between the two germline ends. The CDR3 extends over 15 amino acids. Germline V gene sequence: CDR1 MNHEY, CDR2 SVGAGI. The CDR3, as DNA: TGTGCCAGCAGTTACTCTGGGGGCGCGGGTCAGCCCCAGCATTTT. It is translated as CASSYSGGAGQPQHF.

The V call is TRBV5-1, the J call TRBJ2-1, with D possibly being TRBD2 (6 bases). The CDR3 loop spans 14 amino acids. CDR1 SGHRS and CDR2 YFSETQ come from the germline V gene. V gave up 0 bases and J gave up 5 bases, with 9 bases separating them. CDR3 DNA sequence: TGCGCCAGCAGCTTGGCGGCTAGCGACAATGAGCAGTTCTTC. Protein sequence: CASSLAASDNEQFF.

As concerns this clone: This specimen includes other DNA sequences encoding the same CDR3. The chain joins TRBV6-5 to TRBJ1-1, with TRBD1 matching 8 bases. Germline V gene sequence: CDR1 MNHEY, CDR2 SVGAGI. The trim removed 5 bases at V and 1 base at J, leaving 6 bases unmatched. CDR3 length equals 15 residues. DNA for the CDR3: TGTGCCAGCAGTCGTTCAGGGGGCCGGAACACTGAAGCTTTCTTT. The encoded protein is CASSRSGGRNTEAFF.

This clone occurred a few times. The chain uses TRBV18 and TRBJ2-7; D is unresolved. With 2 bases removed from V and 7 bases from J, the gap between germline ends came to 9 bases. Per the germline V gene, CDR1 is KGHSH and CDR2 is LQKENI. This CDR3 is built from 12 residues. The CDR3 here is CASSPSGQEQYF. CDR3 sequence (DNA): TGTGCCAGCTCACCATCAGGTCAGGAGCAGTACTTC.

This chain links TRBV5-1 with TRBJ2-7; a possible D gene is TRBD2 (6 bases). Deletions cut 3 bases from V and 5 bases from J, with 18 bases between. The CDR3 runs to 15 residues. Germline CDR1 SGHRS, CDR2 YFSETQ. This chain's CDR3 is CASSSIQEGADEQYF. The CDR3 DNA follows: TGCGCCAGCAGCTCGATACAGGAGGGCGCCGACGAGCAGTACTTC.

The chain employs TRBV5-1 and TRBJ2-7, with 7 bases lining up with TRBD1. The V gene's germline CDR1 is SGHRS and CDR2 YFSETQ. Trimming removed 0 bases from V and 5 bases from J; junction bases left unmatched: 2. The CDR3 totals 13 residues. The CDR3, as DNA: TGCGCCAGCAGCTTGGACCAGGGGGACGAGCAGTACTTC. Amino acids: CASSLDQGDEQYF.

The chain is built from TRBV19 and TRBJ1-2; no firm D call. Germline CDR1 LNHDA, CDR2 SQIVND (reference sequence). Trimming pared 2 bases from V and 5 bases from J, leaving 24 bases between. This CDR3 has 18 residues. CDR3 nucleotide sequence: TGTGCCAGTAGTATAACCAACCCCCGTGGCCGTCATCTTTATGGCTACACCTTC. Protein sequence: CASSITNPRGRHLYGYTF.

In this sample, this clone turned up a few times. The V call is TRBV5-4, the J call TRBJ1-6; D is possibly TRBD1 (5 bases). Per the germline V gene, CDR1 is SGHNT and CDR2 is YYREEE (reference sequence). V shed 9 bases and J shed 1 base, with 8 bases lying between them. The CDR3 loop spans 13 amino acids. The CDR3 DNA follows: TGTGCCACCCGGGGGTCCTATAATTCACCCCTCCACTTT. This encodes CATRGSYNSPLHF. Using reference TRBV5-4 and TRBJ1-6 for the parts outside the CDR3, the full variable domain is ETGVTQSPTHLIKTRGQQVTLRCSSQSGHNTVSWYQQALGQGPQFIFQYYREEENGRGNFPPRFSGLQFPNYSSELNVNALELDDSALYLCATRGSYNSPLHFGNGTRLTVT.

This clone has more than one count but fewer than ten. V is TRBV18 and J is TRBJ1-2; possible D gene TRBD1, 6 bases. Trimming left V 3 bases short and J 2 bases short, with 19 bases between. The CDR3 consists of 17 residues. Germline CDR1 and CDR2: KGHSH and LQKENI. CDR3 loop: CASSPTAPKGENYGYTF. The CDR3 DNA sequence: TGTGCCAGCTCACCGACAGCACCGAAGGGGGAGAACTATGGCTACACCTTC.